One T cell receptor beta chain is described in this entry. Its antigen is unknown. The data belong to a study of blood T cells in healthy people across ages. Study findings and constraints: Versus aged donors, long-lived donors had higher diversity and more naive CD4+ cells. Per million T cells, TCR beta diversity dropped roughly linearly as age increased.

A second PCR, run for roughly 7 to 11 cycles, used a sample-barcoded 5' primer plus a J-beta primer mix. TCRdb re-called the 5' RACE reads through MiXCR, storing one row per CDR3 protein. This sample has about 1.1 million distinct CDR3 sequences, with roughly two fifths found just once. Germline loops: CDR1 DFQATT, CDR2 SNEGSKA (reference sequence). Trimming took off 3 bases at V and 0 bases at J, with 9 bases between the two ends. The CDR3 sequence is 14 residues long. This receptor was taken from a man younger than 30 in good health. The sample consisted of blood. The chain joins TRBV20-1 to TRBJ1-5; the D is unclear. The CDR3 nucleotides are TGCAGTGCTAGCGGGCAGCTTAGCAATCAGCCCCAGCATTTT. Encoded protein: CSASGQLSNQPQHF.